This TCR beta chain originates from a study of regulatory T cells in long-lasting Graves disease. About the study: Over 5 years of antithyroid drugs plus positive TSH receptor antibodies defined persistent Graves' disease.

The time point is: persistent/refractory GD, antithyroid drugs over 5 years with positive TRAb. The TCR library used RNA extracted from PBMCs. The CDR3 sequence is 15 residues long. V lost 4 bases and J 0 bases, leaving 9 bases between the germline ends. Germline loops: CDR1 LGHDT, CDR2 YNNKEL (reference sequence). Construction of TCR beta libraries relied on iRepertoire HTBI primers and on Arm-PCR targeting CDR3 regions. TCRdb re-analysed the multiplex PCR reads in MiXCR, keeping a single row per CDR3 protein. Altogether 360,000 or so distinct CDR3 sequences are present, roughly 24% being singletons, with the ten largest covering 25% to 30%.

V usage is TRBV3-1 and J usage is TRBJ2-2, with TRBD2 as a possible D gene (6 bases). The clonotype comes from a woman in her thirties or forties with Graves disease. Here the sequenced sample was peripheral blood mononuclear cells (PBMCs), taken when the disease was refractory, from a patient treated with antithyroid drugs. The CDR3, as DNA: TGTGCCAGCAGCCGGGGCGGGACGAACACCGGGGAGCTGTTTTTT. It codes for CASSRGGTNTGELFF.